The next 5 T cell receptor beta chains were all read from a single sample in a study of CD8 T cells in Susac syndrome. The authors reverse transcribed roughly 0.5 to 1 ug RNA with random hexamers. Each CDR3 protein gets one entry after TCRdb re-called the immunoSEQ multiplex PCR reads with MiXCR. The table includes about 130,000 distinct CDR3 sequences, 90% to 95% detected once. Sequencing input: CD4+ T cells from PBMCs. The source of these receptors is a human donor with multiple sclerosis.

The chain carries TRBV12-3 or TRBV12-4 and TRBJ2-3, with unresolved D. V lost 6 bases, J lost 6 bases, and 13 bases lay in between. This CDR3 is 13 amino acids long. CDR3 sequence reads: CASSLMRSDTQYF. As DNA, the CDR3 is TGTGCCAGCAGCCTTATGCGGTCGGATACGCAGTATTTT.

The CDR3 sequence is CASSLMDEAFF. The CDR3 DNA is TGTGCCAGCAGCTTAATGGACGAAGCTTTCTTT. This sequence joins TRBV5-4 and TRBJ1-1; D unresolved. Trimming cost V 2 bases and J 8 bases, with 7 bases left between them. Per germline, CDR1 SGHNT and CDR2 YYREEE (reference sequence). This CDR3 spans 11 amino acids.

The chain joins TRBV4-2 to TRBJ1-1; 7 bases fit TRBD1. Germline trimming cut 3 bases from V and 0 bases from J; bases unmatched to any gene: 4. The germline V gene has CDR1 LGHNA and CDR2 YNFKEQ. CDR3 length: 15 residues. The CDR3 spells CASSHVDRLNTEAFF. CDR3 nucleotides: TGTGCCAGCAGCCATGTGGACAGGCTGAACACTGAAGCTTTCTTT.

The chain joins TRBV14 to TRBJ2-2; 10 bases match TRBD1. The germline CDR1 and CDR2 sequences are SGHDN and FVKESK. The CDR3 is 15 amino acids. With 6 bases clipped from V and 7 bases from J, the junction kept 8 bases outside the gene matches. The CDR3 protein is CASSPWTGGIGELFF. CDR3 bases: TGTGCCAGCAGTCCTTGGACAGGGGGGATCGGGGAGCTGTTTTTT.

The rearrangement joins TRBV7-9 to TRBJ1-2; D gene uncertain. The V gene lost 4 bases and the J gene lost 5 bases, with 20 bases spanning the gap. CDR3 size: 16 residues. CDR1 is SEHNR, CDR2 FQNEAQ, per germline (reference sequence). The CDR3 DNA reads as TGTGCCAGCAGCTCCCTCAGAAAGAGGGCGGGATATGGCTACACCTTC. This codes for CASSSLRKRAGYGYTF.